This T cell receptor (beta chain) was recovered during a study of tumor-infiltrating lymphocytes in primary liver carcinoma. Trimming removed 2 bases at V and 5 bases at J, with 13 bases between. CDR3 length equals 15 residues. Germline V gives CDR1 MNHNS, CDR2 SASEGT. Germline DNA was extracted too, while blood RNA derived from unsorted whole blood. Collected before surgery were roughly 4 milliliters of peripheral blood. Synthesis of TCR beta cDNA was carried out from 500 ng total RNA with a constant-region primer. Slightly modified ARM-PCR served as the procedure for the TCR beta libraries. These libraries came from three rounds of nested multiplex PCR. The first two PCR rounds used TRBV1-TRBV30 forward primers with a C-beta reverse primer, about 10 cycles each. TCRdb reprocessed the multiplex PCR reads with MiXCR, giving one entry per CDR3 protein. The table includes approximately 300,000 distinct CDR3 sequences, more than 55% detected once.

Study conclusions and caveats: Relative to tumor region pairs, the tumor-adjacent and tumor-blood pairs showed overlap that was lower.

This clonotype came up many times. Its antigen is unidentified. This chain links TRBV6-1 with TRBJ1-5; D is uncertain. The sample taken for sequencing was peripheral blood. The TCR originated in a middle-aged man with primary liver carcinoma and hepatitis B virus infection. The CDR3 reads CASSEWRGSDQPQHF. The CDR3 DNA reads as TGTGCCAGCAGTGAATGGAGAGGGAGCGATCAGCCCCAGCATTTT.